This paragraph covers one TCR beta chain sequence. This sample was included in a study of shared clonotypes between healthy human individuals. The CDR3 has 14 residues. V dropped 4 bases and J dropped 8 bases, with 15 bases sitting between them. Germline V lookup: CDR1 MNHNS, CDR2 SASEGT. The authors loaded 200 ng DNA, 27,000 or so T cell genomes, into sorted-subset replicate PCRs. Sequenced by immunoSEQ multiplex PCR; TCRdb stores in-frame clones only, minus some. The repertoire consists of over 2 million clones, with roughly 94% occurring once and the leading ten covering 0.1% to 0.15%. What was sequenced was naive CD4+ T cells sorted from blood. Subset denoted: CD45RA+ positively selected. This clonotype was sampled from a man between 18 and 35 years old in good health. The chain employs TRBV6-1 and TRBJ2-1; weak D call: TRBD1 (6 bases). In DNA form, the CDR3 reads TGTGCCAGCAGTGGGGGGCCACTTAGGGATGAGCAGTTCTTC. Protein product: CASSGGPLRDEQFF.